Listed here are 7 T cell receptor beta chains from one sample, sequenced in a study of cytomegalovirus exposure and HLA in healthy donors. The PCR employed 60 Vbeta primers together with 13 Jbeta primers. Method: immunoSEQ multiplex PCR; TCRdb's copy keeps in-frame clones and lacks some. This sample has 150,000 to 200,000 clones, with 84% found just once. Input material: PBMCs. Every receptor here comes from a man younger than 35 in good health and CMV-seronegative.

The chain employs TRBV7-2 and TRBJ2-7, with 10 bases that match TRBD1. The CDR3 spans 14 residues. The germline CDR1 and CDR2 sequences are SGHTA and FQGNSA. The J segment lost 6 bases and the V segment lost 5 bases, leaving 7 bases of the junction unmatched. The CDR3 spells CASSKGQGVSEQYF. CDR3 bases: TGTGCCAGCAGCAAAGGACAGGGGGTCTCCGAGCAGTACTTC.

V is TRBV27 and J is TRBJ2-3; D may be TRBD1 (5 bases). Germline values: CDR1 MNHEY, CDR2 SMNVEV (reference sequence). Trimming shortened V by 7 bases and J by 0 bases, and 14 bases separated the two germline ends. The CDR3 spans 15 residues. As DNA, the CDR3 is TGTGCCAGCACCCGGTGGGGCACTAGCACAGATACGCAGTATTTT. It translates to CASTRWGTSTDTQYF.

V and J are TRBV5-4 and TRBJ2-5; D perhaps matches TRBD2 (5 bases). Germline V lookup: CDR1 SGHNT, CDR2 YYREEE (reference sequence). The CDR3 has 15 residues. Trimming left V 1 base short and J 2 bases short, with 12 bases between. The CDR3: CASSLSRWEQETQYF. CDR3 nucleotides: TGTGCCAGCAGCTTGAGCCGTTGGGAGCAAGAGACCCAGTACTTC.

V and J are TRBV27 and TRBJ2-2; maybe TRBD2 (5 bases). The germline V gene encodes CDR1 MNHEY and CDR2 SMNVEV (reference sequence). CDR3 length equals 16 residues. Deletions cut 6 bases from V and 6 bases from J, with 20 bases between. The CDR3 DNA reads TGTGCCAGCAGCCCCGCGGTGGGGAGAGGACCCGGGGAGCTGTTTTTT. It codes for CASSPAVGRGPGELFF.

The gene calls are TRBV4-3 and TRBJ1-3; D may be TRBD1 (6 bases). V was pared by 1 base and J by 0 bases, with 16 bases between. Germline V gene data show CDR1 as LGHNA and CDR2 as YSLEER. This CDR3 comprises 18 residues. The CDR3 nucleotides are TGCGCCAGCAGCCAAGCCCGGACAGCTATAATCTCTGGAAACACCATATATTTT. It is translated as CASSQARTAIISGNTIYF.

This clone was recorded a few times. The chain carries TRBV5-6 and TRBJ2-5, with TRBD1 identical over 9 bases. CDR1 is SGHDT and CDR2 is YYEEEE in the germline V gene. The CDR3 is 13 residues long. After removal of 1 base from V and 13 bases from J, the junction contained 8 bases not matched to a gene. Here the CDR3 DNA reads TGTGCCAGCAGCTTGTGGGGTGTGGGACAGGGGTACTTC. Translated, it gives CASSLWGVGQGYF.

This clone was seen a single time. The chain links TRBV6-1 to TRBJ1-2; 11 nucleotides align to TRBD1. The V segment lost 6 bases and the J segment 6 bases; nucleotides outside the gene matches: 3. The CDR3 is made up of 13 amino acids. Germline assignment: CDR1 MNHNS and CDR2 SASEGT. The chain's CDR3 is CASSRTGGDGYTF. The DNA of the CDR3 is TGTGCCAGCAGCCGGACAGGGGGCGATGGCTACACCTTC.